The T cell receptor beta chain described here comes from a study of shared clonotypes between healthy human individuals. Study conclusions and caveats: Among the subsets, naive ones generally showed larger estimated richness than memory ones.

As to this clone: The antigen is undetermined.

The germline V gene encodes CDR1 SEHNR and CDR2 FQNEAQ (reference sequence). The CDR3 extends over 19 amino acids. With 1 base clipped from V and 5 bases from J, the junction kept 16 bases outside the gene matches. Profiled with immunoSEQ multiplex PCR; TCRdb holds only in-frame clones, not every one. This table holds about 600,000 clones, roughly 97% found once. Sequenced: naive CD4+ T cells sorted from blood. Subset indicated: CD45RA+ positively selected. This clonotype was obtained from a woman in her 30s in good health. The chain combines TRBV7-9 with TRBJ1-1, with 10 nucleotides matching TRBD1. CDR3 sequence reads: CASSLEGRGTGVEGTEAFF. In nucleotides, the CDR3 is TGTGCCAGCAGCTTAGAGGGTAGGGGGACAGGGGTAGAGGGGACTGAAGCTTTCTTT.